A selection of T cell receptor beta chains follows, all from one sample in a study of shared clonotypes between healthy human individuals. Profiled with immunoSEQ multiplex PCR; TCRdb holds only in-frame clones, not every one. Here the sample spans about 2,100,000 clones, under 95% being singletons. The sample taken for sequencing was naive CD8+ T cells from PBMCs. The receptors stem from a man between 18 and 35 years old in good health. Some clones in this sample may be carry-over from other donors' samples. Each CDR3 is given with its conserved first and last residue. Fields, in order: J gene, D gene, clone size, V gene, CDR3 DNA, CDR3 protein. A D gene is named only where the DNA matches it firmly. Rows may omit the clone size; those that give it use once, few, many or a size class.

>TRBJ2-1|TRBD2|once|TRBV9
TGTGCCAGCAGTTATAGCGGGAGGAACAATGAGCAGTTCTTC
CASSYSGRNNEQFF
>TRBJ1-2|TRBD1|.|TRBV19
TGTGCCAGTAGTAACAGAAGGACAGGGGGTGTTGGCTACACCTTC
CASSNRRTGGVGYTF
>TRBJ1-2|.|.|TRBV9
TGTGCCAGCAGCCTGGTTGCCAGTGGAAACTATGGCTACACCTTC
CASSLVASGNYGYTF
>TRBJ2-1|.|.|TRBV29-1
TGCAGCACCCAAAACAATGAGCAGTTCTTC
CSTQNNEQFF
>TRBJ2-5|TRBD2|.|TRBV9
TGTGCCAGCAGCGTGGAGACTAGCATCGGTGAGACCCAGTACTTC
CASSVETSIGETQYF
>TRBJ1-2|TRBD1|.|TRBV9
TGTGCCAGCAGCCTTGGGACAGGGCGAGACGGCTACACCTTC
CASSLGTGRDGYTF
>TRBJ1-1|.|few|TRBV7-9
TGTGCCAGCAGCTTCCAAGGGATCACTGAAGCTTTCTTT
CASSFQGITEAFF
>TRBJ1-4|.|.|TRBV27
TGTGCCAGCAGTCCGAGAGCAGGGAGAACTAATGAAAAACTGTTTTTT
CASSPRAGRTNEKLFF
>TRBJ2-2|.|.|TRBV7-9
TGTGCCAGCAGCTTACGAGTTGACGCGAACACCGGGGAGCTGTTTTTT
CASSLRVDANTGELFF
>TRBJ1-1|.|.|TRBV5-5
TGTGCCGGCAATTCGGGGTTACGGAACACTGAAGCTTTCTTT
CAGNSGLRNTEAFF
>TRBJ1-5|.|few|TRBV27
TGTGCCAGCAGTTTCAATAGCAATCAGCCCCAGCATTTT
CASSFNSNQPQHF
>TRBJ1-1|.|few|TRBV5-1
TGCGCCAGCAGCTCGGGGTGGGTCGGCACTGAAGCTTTCTTT
CASSSGWVGTEAFF
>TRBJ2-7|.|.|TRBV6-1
TGTGCCAGCAAGAGGGGCGAAGGGTACGAGCAGTACTTC
CASKRGEGYEQYF
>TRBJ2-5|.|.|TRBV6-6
TGTGCCAGCAGGGCGAGTTTGGGATTCGAGACCCAGTACTTC
CASRASLGFETQYF
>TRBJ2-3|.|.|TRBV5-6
TGTGCCAGCAGCTCTTGGACTGGGTGGGGCACAGATACGCAGTATTTT
CASSSWTGWGTDTQYF
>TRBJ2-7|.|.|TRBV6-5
TGTGCCAGCGGTGAACAGGTACCCTACGAGCAGTACTTC
CASGEQVPYEQYF
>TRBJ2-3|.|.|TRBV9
TGTGCCAGCAGCCTCCCCCCGGGGAGGATAGATACGCAGTATTTT
CASSLPPGRIDTQYF
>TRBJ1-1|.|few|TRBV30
TGTGCCTGGAGTGTAGCTGGGGGCACTGAAGCTTTCTTT
CAWSVAGGTEAFF
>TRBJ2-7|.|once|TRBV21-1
TGTGCCAGCAGCAAGCTGGGGGCCTACGAGCAGTACTTC
CASSKLGAYEQYF
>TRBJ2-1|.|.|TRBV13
TGTGCCAGCAGCTCATGGGACCAGTCTGGGAATGAGCAGTTCTTC
CASSSWDQSGNEQFF
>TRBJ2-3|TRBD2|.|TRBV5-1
TGCGCCAGCAGCTTGGCCGGGGGGAGGACCGGCGCAGATACGCAGTATTTT
CASSLAGGRTGADTQYF
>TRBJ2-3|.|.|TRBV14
TGTGCCAGCAGCCAGGGGGTCTTCGGGGGGCGAGATACGCAGTATTTT
CASSQGVFGGRDTQYF
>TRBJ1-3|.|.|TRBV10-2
TGCGCCAGCAGTGAAAGGAACAGGCGCAGCTCTGGAAACACCATATATTTT
CASSERNRRSSGNTIYF
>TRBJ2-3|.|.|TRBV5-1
TGCGCCAGCGATAGCGGCGGACTCACAGATACGCAGTATTTT
CASDSGGLTDTQYF
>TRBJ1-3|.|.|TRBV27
TGTGCCAGCGGCTACGGGGGAAACACCATATATTTT
CASGYGGNTIYF
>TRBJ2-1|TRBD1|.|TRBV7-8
TGTGCCAGCAGCGCGGGACAGGGGCGAGATGAGCAGTTCTTC
CASSAGQGRDEQFF
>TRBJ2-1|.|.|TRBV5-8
TGTGCCAGCAGCTTTGGGGGCGGCTCCTACAATGAGCAGTTCTTC
CASSFGGGSYNEQFF
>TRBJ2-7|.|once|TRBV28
TGTGCCAGCAGTTTAATAATGGGGGTCACAGAGGGCGTCGACTACGAGCAGTACTTC
CASSLIMGVTEGVDYEQYF
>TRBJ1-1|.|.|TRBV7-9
TGTGCCAGCAGCTCCGGGACACCCTCCCCTGAAGCTTTCTTT
CASSSGTPSPEAFF
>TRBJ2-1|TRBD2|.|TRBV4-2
TGTGCCAGCAGCCAAGAAGTCTTGGCTAGCGGGAGAATTTTATCTAACAATGAGCAGTTCTTC
CASSQEVLASGRILSNNEQFF
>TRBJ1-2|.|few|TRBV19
TGTGCCAGTAGTACAGCGGGACACCTTAACTATGGCTACACCTTC
CASSTAGHLNYGYTF
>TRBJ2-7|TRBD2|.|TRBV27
TGTGCCAGCAGTTTCGCGGGAGTCTACGAGCAGTACTTC
CASSFAGVYEQYF
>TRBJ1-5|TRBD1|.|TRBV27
TGTGCCAGCAGTTTATCGGGACAGGGGAGCAATCAGCCCCAGCATTTT
CASSLSGQGSNQPQHF
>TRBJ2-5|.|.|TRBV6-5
TGTGCCACCCGATCGTGGAGGGATCAAGAGACCCAGTACTTC
CATRSWRDQETQYF
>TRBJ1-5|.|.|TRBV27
TGTGCCAGCAGTTTATCGGGGCTAGCTAATCAGCCCCAGCATTTT
CASSLSGLANQPQHF
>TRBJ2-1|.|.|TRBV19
TGTGCCAGTAGTATAGCCGCCCCCAGAGAGCAGTTCTTC
CASSIAAPREQFF
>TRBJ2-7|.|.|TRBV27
TGTGCCAGCTCGGGGACAACAACGCTCTACGAGCAGTACTTC
CASSGTTTLYEQYF
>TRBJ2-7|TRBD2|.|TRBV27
TGTGCCAGCAGCCGTAGCGGGGGCTACGAGCAGTACTTC
CASSRSGGYEQYF
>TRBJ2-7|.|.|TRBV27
TGTGCCAGCAGTTTAATGGGGCCCCCCTCCTACGAGCAGTACTTC
CASSLMGPPSYEQYF
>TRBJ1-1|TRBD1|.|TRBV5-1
TGCACCAGCAGCTCCGGGACAGGGTCGGGCACTGAAGCTTTCTTT
CTSSSGTGSGTEAFF
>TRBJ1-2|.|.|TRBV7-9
TGTGCCAGCAGCCCGACTCCTACCTATGGCTACACCTTC
CASSPTPTYGYTF